Listed here are 26 T cell receptor beta chains from one sample, sequenced in a study of blood T cell repertoires in COVID-19. The table came from immunoSEQ multiplex PCR; TCRdb's copy has only in-frame clones and leaves some out. This table holds fewer than 300,000 clones, approximately 86% found once. Sequenced sample: peripheral blood. These receptors were obtained from a woman younger than 35 with acute or convalescent COVID-19.

The J gene is TRBJ1-6, the V gene TRBV30, with TRBD1 as a possible D gene (5 bases). The V gene lost 2 bases and the J gene lost 15 bases, with 11 bases spanning the gap. The CDR3 length is 11 residues. CDR1 and CDR2 from the germline V gene are GTSNPN and SVGIG (reference sequence). CDR3 sequence (DNA): TGTGCCTGGAGTAACCAGGGTAGCCTCCACTTT. Its translation is CAWSNQGSLHF.

This sequence joins TRBV19 and TRBJ2-7, with D maybe TRBD2 (6 bases). Trimming took 6 bases from V and 0 from J, leaving 18 bases between them. The V gene's germline CDR1 is LNHDA and CDR2 SQIVND (reference sequence). This CDR3 region has 16 residues. In nucleotides, the CDR3 is TGTGCCAGTAGCCGGACTACCCTTCCGACCTCCTACGAGCAGTACTTC. Amino acid sequence: CASSRTTLPTSYEQYF.

The CDR3 nucleotides read TGTGCCAGCAGCCAAGGGAGGGTCGAATACAATGAGCAGTTCTTC. Amino acids: CASSQGRVEYNEQFF. The chain carries TRBV5-5 and TRBJ2-1; TRBD2 agrees at 7 bases. With V trimmed by 4 bases and J by 4 bases, 8 bases remained unmatched. Germline V CDR1 and CDR2: SGHKS, YYEKEE (reference sequence). The CDR3 covers 15 residues.

The J gene is TRBJ2-6, the V gene TRBV7-3; D is uncertain. V lost 2 bases and J 1 base, leaving 3 bases between the germline ends. CDR1 is SGHTA and CDR2 is FQGTGA in the germline V gene. The CDR3 extends over 14 amino acids. The CDR3 reads CASSLSSGANVLTF. The CDR3 coding sequence is TGTGCCAGCAGCTTATCTTCTGGGGCCAACGTCCTGACTTTC.

This clone was counted a single time. This chain uses TRBV9 with TRBJ2-5; TRBD2 agrees at 9 bases. This CDR3 region has 16 residues. The germline V gene encodes CDR1 SGDLS and CDR2 YYNGEE. J gave up 2 bases and V 0 bases, and 5 bases lay outside the gene matches. The DNA for the CDR3 is TGTGCCAGCAGCGTAGAGACCCTAGCGGGACAAGAGACCCAGTACTTC. This encodes CASSVETLAGQETQYF.

This rearrangement joins TRBV18 to TRBJ1-2; a weak D match, TRBD1 (6 bases). CDR1 and CDR2 (germline): KGHSH, LQKENI. The germline V and J ends were trimmed by 4 bases and 7 bases, with 13 bases remaining between them. CDR3 length equals 13 residues. CDR3 loop: CASSHSTGGGYTF. Here the CDR3 DNA reads TGTGCCAGCTCACATTCGACAGGAGGTGGCTACACCTTC.

Comment on this clone: Other DNA variants within this sample encode the same CDR3. The CDR3 spells CASSVGAGAGNTIYF. In DNA form, the CDR3 reads TGTGCCAGCAGCGTAGGGGCAGGGGCTGGAAACACCATATATTTT. The chain couples TRBV9 to TRBJ1-3, with D maybe TRBD1 (6 bases). V lost 0 bases, J lost 2 bases, and 9 bases lay in between. The CDR3 extends over 15 amino acids. Germline values: CDR1 SGDLS, CDR2 YYNGEE.

To note about this clone: Additional DNA sequences in this sample encode the identical CDR3. V usage is TRBV18 and J usage is TRBJ2-7; D is possibly TRBD1 (6 bases). The CDR3 spans 13 residues. Trimming took 2 bases from V and 4 from J, leaving 9 bases between them. Germline CDR1 KGHSH, CDR2 LQKENI. DNA of the CDR3: TGTGCCAGCTCACCAGGGACATCTTACGAGCAGTACTTC. As protein: CASSPGTSYEQYF.

The chain uses TRBV7-6 and TRBJ2-7, with 8 bases identical to TRBD1. The CDR3 is 13 residues long. V lost 5 bases to trimming and J lost 6 bases; unmatched junction nucleotides: 6. Germline values: CDR1 SGHVS, CDR2 FNYEAQ. CDR3 amino acids: CASSRTGGSEQYF. In nucleotides, the CDR3 is TGTGCCAGCAGCAGAACAGGGGGGAGCGAGCAGTACTTC.

The J gene is TRBJ2-7, the V gene TRBV7-9, with a tentative D call TRBD2 (6 bases). This CDR3 is 17 amino acids long. Per the germline V gene, CDR1 is SEHNR and CDR2 is FQNEAQ (reference sequence). Trimming pared 5 bases from V and 3 bases from J, leaving 23 bases between. CDR3 sequence: CASSPQRRGRWNYEQYF. CDR3 DNA: TGTGCCAGCAGCCCCCAGAGGCGGGGAAGATGGAACTACGAGCAGTACTTC.

J is TRBJ2-1 and V is TRBV12-3 or TRBV12-4; D is undetermined. The CDR3 has 12 amino acids. V dropped 4 bases and J dropped 6 bases, with 7 bases sitting between them. The CDR3 nucleotides are TGTGCCAGCAGTTCCCCCCGCAATGAGCAGTTCTTC. Its protein is CASSSPRNEQFF.

This clone was seen only a few times. The chain employs TRBV27 and TRBJ2-2; no reliable D call. CDR1 MNHEY and CDR2 SMNVEV come from the germline V gene (reference sequence). The length of the CDR3 is 13 residues. V was pared by 5 bases and J by 7 bases, with 11 bases between. DNA of the CDR3: TGTGCCAGCAGTCGCTCTATCGGCGGGGAGCTGTTTTTT. Translation gives CASSRSIGGELFF.

This clone came up once. This chain uses TRBV9 with TRBJ2-2; TRBD1 aligns across 9 bases. With V trimmed by 0 bases and J by 5 bases, 8 bases remained unmatched. CDR3 size: 17 residues. Germline loops: CDR1 SGDLS, CDR2 YYNGEE. In DNA form, the CDR3 reads TGTGCCAGCAGCGTAGGGGGACAGGGAGGGAGAACCGGGGAGCTGTTTTTT. As protein: CASSVGGQGGRTGELFF. The complete variable domain, with remaining parts taken from reference TRBV9 and TRBJ2-2, reads DSGVTQTPKHLITATGQRVTLRCSPRSGDLSVYWYQQSLDQGLQFLIQYYNGEERAKGNILERFSAQQFPDLHSELNLSSLELGDSALYFCASSVGGQGGRTGELFFGEGSRLTVL.

This clone was seen a few times. The V and J genes are TRBV24-1 and TRBJ2-1, with TRBD2 matching over 9 bases. The germline V gene has CDR1 KGHDR and CDR2 SFDVKD. The CDR3 is 16 residues long. V lost 2 bases, J lost 2 bases, and 3 bases stayed unmatched. The CDR3 region is CATSDSAGGTYNEQFF. Written as DNA, the CDR3 is TGTGCCACCAGTGATTCGGCGGGAGGGACCTACAATGAGCAGTTCTTC.

The gene calls are TRBV7-8 and TRBJ2-3, with 10 bases fitting TRBD2. This CDR3 has 17 amino acids. Germline V gene sequence: CDR1 SGHVS, CDR2 FQNEAQ. Trimming removed 6 bases from V and 2 bases from J; junction bases left unmatched: 11. The CDR3, as DNA: TGTGCCAGCAGTTCGGACCTAGCGGGAGCCCCCACAGATACGCAGTATTTT. Its protein is CASSSDLAGAPTDTQYF. The full variable domain, in which reference TRBV7-8 and TRBJ2-3 provide the parts outside the CDR3, is GAGVSQSPRYKVAKRGQDVALRCDPISGHVSLFWYQQALGQGPEFLTYFQNEAQLDKSGLPSDRFFAERPEGSVSTLKIQRTQQEDSAVYLCASSSDLAGAPTDTQYFGPGTRLTVL.

The chain uses TRBV6-5 and TRBJ2-3, with 7 bases fitting TRBD2. V gave up 6 bases and J gave up 1 base; unmatched junction bases: 1. Germline V gene sequence: CDR1 MNHEY, CDR2 SVGAGI. The CDR3 consists of 13 residues. CDR3 residues: CASRGGGTDTQYF. CDR3 nucleotides: TGTGCCAGCAGGGGAGGGGGCACAGATACGCAGTATTTT.

The chain couples TRBV7-2 to TRBJ2-1, with 16 positions matching TRBD2. The CDR3 runs to 17 residues. Germline trimming cut 3 bases from V and 9 bases from J; bases unmatched to any gene: 8. CDR1 SGHTA and CDR2 FQGNSA come from the germline V gene. The CDR3 protein is CASSFRPGTSGRGEQFF. The CDR3 nucleotides are TGTGCCAGCAGCTTCCGCCCCGGGACTAGCGGGAGGGGTGAGCAGTTCTTC.

The chain joins TRBV6-5 to TRBJ1-1, with TRBD1 identical over 9 bases. Germline loops: CDR1 MNHEY, CDR2 SVGAGI. This CDR3 spans 13 amino acids. The V gene end was trimmed by 2 bases and the J gene end by 11 bases; junction bases not matched to a gene: 6. The CDR3 coding sequence is TGTGCCAGCAGTTACCTCGGGACAGGGATCGCTTTCTTT. This sequence encodes CASSYLGTGIAFF.

The chain joins TRBV7-3 to TRBJ2-1; possible D gene TRBD1, 5 bases. Per the germline V gene, CDR1 is SGHTA and CDR2 is FQGTGA. The CDR3 is made up of 13 amino acids. The V end was cut by 0 bases, the J end by 8 bases, with 8 bases between. CDR3 nucleotide sequence: TGTGCCAGCAGCTTAACAGGGGATCATGAGCAGTTCTTC. Its protein is CASSLTGDHEQFF.

This chain uses TRBV6-2 or TRBV6-3 with TRBJ2-5; 8 bases agree with TRBD2. The CDR3 extends over 14 amino acids. CDR1 and CDR2 (germline): MNHEY, SVGEGT. Trimming at V came to 6 bases and at J to 5 bases, leaving 8 bases not matched to a gene. The CDR3 coding sequence is TGTGCCAGCAGCCCCCAGGGACTAGGGGAGACCCAGTACTTC. It yields the protein CASSPQGLGETQYF.

The V gene is TRBV7-9, the J gene TRBJ1-3; D is ambiguous. The CDR3 spans 16 residues. V gave up 2 bases and J gave up 2 bases, with 13 bases separating them. Germline V gene sequence: CDR1 SEHNR, CDR2 FQNEAQ (reference sequence). CDR3 region: CASSLKGRGAGNTIYF. For the CDR3, the DNA is TGTGCCAGCAGCTTAAAGGGCCGCGGGGCTGGAAACACCATATATTTT.

The V and J genes are TRBV13 and TRBJ2-1; 7 bases are a match to TRBD2. Germline loops: CDR1 PRHDT, CDR2 FYEKMQ (reference sequence). V gave up 0 bases and J gave up 1 base; unmatched junction bases: 6. The CDR3 length is 17 residues. The CDR3 DNA is TGTGCCAGCAGCTTAGGCGGCGGGAGACGATCCTACAATGAGCAGTTCTTC. The encoded protein is CASSLGGGRRSYNEQFF.

With regard to this clone: The junction shows a germline mismatch at one end, possibly a read error. In nucleotides, the CDR3 is TGTGCCAGCAGTTTATTTCAGGGACAGAGATTGGATTTT. It encodes CASSLFQGQRLDF. The chain uses TRBV27 and TRBJ2-3; 7 bases map to TRBD1. Germline V gene lookup returns CDR1 MNHEY and CDR2 SMNVEV (reference sequence). The CDR3 has 13 residues.

The table lists this clone with a count of one. Other nucleotide sequences in the sample specify the same CDR3. The gene calls are TRBV11-3 and TRBJ2-5; D unresolved. Germline V gene lookup returns CDR1 SGHNT and CDR2 YENEEA. The CDR3 runs 13 residues. V lost 1 base to trimming and J lost 4 bases, with 7 bases between them. As DNA, the CDR3 is TGTGCCAGCAGCTTAGGGCCGGGAGAGACCCAGTACTTC. Protein product: CASSLGPGETQYF.

For the CDR3, the DNA is TGTGCCAGCAGCGTAGGACAGGTACACGGGGAGCTGTTTTTT. Its protein product is CASSVGQVHGELFF. The chain carries TRBV9 and TRBJ2-2; weak D call: TRBD1 (6 bases). Germline CDR1 reads SGDLS; CDR2 reads YYNGEE. V lost 0 bases and J 7 bases, leaving 10 bases between the germline ends. The CDR3 is 14 residues long. The full variable domain, rest sourced from reference TRBV9 and TRBJ2-2, is DSGVTQTPKHLITATGQRVTLRCSPRSGDLSVYWYQQSLDQGLQFLIQYYNGEERAKGNILERFSAQQFPDLHSELNLSSLELGDSALYFCASSVGQVHGELFFGEGSRLTVL.

This chain uses TRBV6-2 or TRBV6-3 with TRBJ2-2; D is perhaps TRBD2 (6 bases). V gave up 4 bases and J gave up 1 base, with 19 bases separating them. The CDR3 consists of 18 residues. CDR1 MNHEY and CDR2 SVGEGT come from the germline V gene. CDR3: CASSSWWSGTRNTGELFF. The CDR3 coding sequence is TGTGCCAGCAGTTCTTGGTGGTCAGGGACTCGGAACACCGGGGAGCTGTTTTTT.